Following are 6 T cell receptor beta chains from one sample sequenced in a study of blood T cell repertoires in COVID-19. TCRdb's table, derived via immunoSEQ multiplex PCR, lists solely in-frame clones and lacks some. The top ten clones hold around 3.2% of a sample with some 250,000 clones, 82% of them seen once. The sequencing sample was made of peripheral blood. The receptors were sampled from a woman under 30 with acute or convalescent COVID-19.

The chain carries TRBV25-1 and TRBJ1-1, with D perhaps TRBD1 (5 bases). V lost 6 bases to trimming and J lost 4 bases, with 6 bases between them. This CDR3 comprises 11 residues. Germline V gives CDR1 MGHDK, CDR2 SYGVNS. This chain's CDR3 is CASRQVTEAFF. In DNA form, the CDR3 reads TGTGCCAGCAGACAGGTCACTGAAGCTTTCTTT.

This rearrangement joins TRBV7-8 to TRBJ1-5; 11 nucleotides align to TRBD1. The CDR3 runs to 17 residues. Germline V gives CDR1 SGHVS, CDR2 FQNEAQ. V shed 6 bases, J shed 4 bases, and the junction held 11 bases outside the gene matches. As DNA, the CDR3 is TGTGCCAGCAGGCGGACAGGGGGCTCTTGGGGAAATCAGCCCCAGCATTTT. Its translation: CASRRTGGSWGNQPQHF.

The chain couples TRBV5-5 to TRBJ2-2, with 7 bases aligning to TRBD1. The germline gives CDR1 SGHKS, CDR2 YYEKEE (reference sequence). Trimming removed 4 bases from V and 1 base from J; junction bases left unmatched: 4. CDR3 size: 15 residues. For the CDR3, the DNA is TGTGCCAGCAGCAGGGGGCCCGTGAACACCGGGGAGCTGTTTTTT. It encodes CASSRGPVNTGELFF.

This chain uses TRBV28 with TRBJ1-5; 7 bases align to TRBD1. The CDR3 sequence is 13 residues long. After removal of 5 bases from V and 7 bases from J, the junction contained 5 bases not matched to a gene. CDR1 is MDHEN and CDR2 is SYDVKM in the germline V gene. CDR3 loop: CASSTGAQQPQHF. CDR3 DNA: TGTGCCAGCAGTACAGGGGCGCAGCAGCCCCAGCATTTT. The entire variable domain, with the rest obtained from reference TRBV28 and TRBJ1-5, is as follows: DVKVTQSSRYLVKRTGEKVFLECVQDMDHENMFWYRQDPGLGLRLIYFSYDVKMKEKGDIPEGYSVSREKKERFSLILESASTNQTSMYLCASSTGAQQPQHFGDGTRLSIL.

This rearrangement joins TRBV5-1 to TRBJ2-1; 9 bases are shared with TRBD2. Germline lookup yields CDR1 SGHRS and CDR2 YFSETQ. The V gene end was trimmed by 0 bases and the J gene end by 6 bases; junction bases not matched to a gene: 4. CDR3 length: 15 amino acids. CDR3 loop: CASSLAGLALNEQFF. The DNA of the CDR3 is TGCGCCAGCAGCTTGGCGGGACTAGCACTCAATGAGCAGTTCTTC.

The rearrangement links TRBV3-1 (or the pseudogene TRBV3-2) to TRBJ2-7; TRBD1 matches at 9 bases. Losses at the gene ends were 3 bases for V and 3 bases for J; bases not matched to a gene: 6. This CDR3 comprises 15 residues. CDR1 LGHDT and CDR2 YNNKEL come from the germline V gene (reference sequence). CDR3 residues: CASSQDDRGDYEQYF. The CDR3 DNA is TGTGCCAGCAGCCAGGACGACAGGGGGGACTACGAGCAGTACTTC.